The rows below give T cell receptor beta chains drawn from one sample of a study of cytomegalovirus exposure and HLA in healthy donors. Sequencing was performed with immunoSEQ multiplex PCR; in TCRdb, only in-frame clones are kept and a portion is missing. The sample has about 330,000 clones, 86% seen once. The sample was PBMCs. These receptor sequences come from a woman between 18 and 29 years old in good health and CMV-seronegative. The CDR3 runs from the conserved cysteine through the conserved F or W. D genes are given only for firm matches. Not every row has a clone size; where given, it reads once, few, many or a size class.

>TRBV28|TRBD2|TRBJ2-7|.
CASSVGTSGRVEYF
TGTGCCAGCAGTGTGGGGACTAGCGGGAGGGTTGAGTACTTC
>TRBV5-6|.|TRBJ2-3|.
CASSSRAGVTDTQYF
TGTGCCAGCAGCTCGAGGGCAGGGGTCACAGATACGCAGTATTTT
>TRBV27|TRBD2|TRBJ2-1|.
CASSLAAAGEQFF
TGTGCCAGCAGCCTAGCGGCTGCTGGTGAGCAGTTCTTC
>TRBV4-2|TRBD2|TRBJ2-6|.
CASSPTSGSLSGANVLTF
TGTGCCAGCAGCCCCACTAGCGGGAGCCTTAGTGGGGCCAACGTCCTGACTTTC
>TRBV25-1|.|TRBJ2-7|few
CASSEAGTSSYEQYF
TGTGCCAGCAGTGAAGCAGGAACCAGCTCCTACGAGCAGTACTTC
>TRBV9|TRBD2|TRBJ2-1|.
CASSVGVLSGRAGEQFF
TGTGCCAGCAGCGTAGGAGTCCTCAGCGGGAGGGCCGGTGAGCAGTTCTTC
>TRBV7-8|.|TRBJ1-1|few
CASSSVGADTEAFF
TGTGCCAGCAGCTCAGTGGGGGCAGACACTGAAGCTTTCTTT
>TRBV7-2|TRBD1|TRBJ2-1|.
CASTLSGTGNNEQFF
TGTGCCAGCACCCTATCCGGGACAGGGAACAATGAGCAGTTCTTC
>TRBV11-2|.|TRBJ1-3|.
CASSSRGAGNTIYF
TGTGCCAGCAGCTCACGGGGAGCTGGAAACACCATATATTTT
>TRBV28|TRBD1|TRBJ1-2|.
CASRLGGPINYGYTF
TGTGCCAGCAGGTTAGGGGGCCCAATTAACTATGGCTACACCTTC
>TRBV6-1|.|TRBJ1-5|.
CASSSSGDQPQHF
TGTGCCAGCAGTAGTTCCGGGGATCAGCCCCAGCATTTT
>TRBV2|TRBD2|TRBJ2-3|.
CASRGTSGTPTQYF
TGTGCCAGCAGAGGGACTAGCGGGACCCCTACGCAGTATTTT
>TRBV7-2|.|TRBJ2-1|.
CASSSDRFFIDEQFF
TGTGCCAGCAGCTCAGACAGGTTCTTCATCGATGAGCAGTTCTTC
>TRBV9|TRBD2|TRBJ2-7|.
CASSVNPLGREGGYEQYF
TGTGCCAGCAGCGTAAATCCCCTTGGACGGGAGGGAGGCTACGAGCAGTACTTC
>TRBV30|TRBD1|TRBJ2-7|.
CAWSVGRGYEQYF
TGTGCCTGGAGTGTGGGCAGGGGGTACGAGCAGTACTTC
>TRBV19|TRBD2|TRBJ2-4|.
CASSKGLADLKNIQYF
TGTGCCAGTAGTAAGGGACTAGCGGACCTTAAAAACATTCAGTACTTC
>TRBV9|TRBD1|TRBJ1-2|few
CASSGLGQKDGYTF
TGTGCCAGCAGCGGACTGGGACAGAAAGATGGCTACACCTTC
>TRBV4-3|TRBD2|TRBJ2-7|.
CASSQEGLAGGEQYF
TGCGCCAGCAGCCAAGAGGGTCTAGCGGGCGGAGAGCAGTACTTC
>TRBV5-8|TRBD2|TRBJ2-2|.
CASSLGTSGWNTGELFF
TGTGCCAGCAGCTTGGGGACTAGCGGTTGGAACACCGGGGAGCTGTTTTTT
>TRBV5-8|.|TRBJ2-3|.
CASSLGQMADTQYF
TGTGCCAGCAGCTTGGGTCAGATGGCTGATACGCAGTATTTT
>TRBV11-2|.|TRBJ1-1|few
CASSLDAGTEAFF
TGTGCCAGCAGCTTAGATGCGGGGACTGAAGCTTTCTTT
>TRBV10-1|.|TRBJ2-7|.
CASPGPPYEQYF
TGCGCCAGCCCAGGGCCTCCCTACGAGCAGTACTTC
>TRBV15|.|TRBJ2-7|.
CATSPFYYEQYF
TGTGCCACCAGCCCCTTCTACTACGAGCAGTACTTC
>TRBV11-2|TRBD2|TRBJ2-3|few
CASSRGLSTDTQYF
TGTGCCAGCAGCCGGGGACTAAGCACAGATACGCAGTATTTT
>TRBV27|.|TRBJ1-4|.
CASARPGSNEKLFF
TGTGCCAGTGCACGGCCGGGGTCCAATGAAAAACTGTTTTTT
>TRBV7-2|TRBD2|TRBJ2-7|.
CASSLETPRVAGVYEQYF
TGTGCCAGCAGCTTAGAAACGCCGCGGGTAGCGGGAGTTTACGAGCAGTACTTC
>TRBV7-8|TRBD2|TRBJ2-7|.
CASALSPRLADRWEQYF
TGTGCCAGCGCGTTAAGCCCCCGGCTAGCGGACCGGTGGGAGCAGTACTTC
>TRBV4-3|.|TRBJ2-3|.
CASSQRPGGDILTDTQYF
TGCGCCAGCAGCCAACGTCCGGGGGGCGATATACTGACAGATACGCAGTATTTT
>TRBV15|.|TRBJ2-5|.
CATSRGGGLSVQYF
TGTGCCACCAGCAGAGGTGGGGGCCTTTCAGTCCAGTACTTC
>TRBV7-9|.|TRBJ2-3|.
CASSLDRDSTDTQYF
TGTGCCAGCAGCTTAGACAGGGATAGCACAGATACGCAGTATTTT
>TRBV4-1|.|TRBJ2-7|.
CASSQMRSGVVVYEQYF
TGCGCCAGCAGCCAAATGAGGTCGGGAGTTGTCGTTTACGAGCAGTACTTC
>TRBV9|.|TRBJ2-2|.
CASSVDLQATGELFF
TGTGCCAGCAGCGTAGACCTACAGGCCACCGGGGAGCTGTTTTTT
>TRBV11-2|.|TRBJ2-1|.
CASSFSRGSEQFF
TGTGCCAGCAGCTTTAGCCGGGGGAGTGAGCAGTTCTTC
>TRBV4-3|TRBD1|TRBJ1-3|.
CASSRRQGAGGNTIYF
TGCGCCAGCAGCCGAAGACAGGGAGCAGGCGGAAACACCATATATTTT
>TRBV7-6|.|TRBJ2-3|.
CASSLGAPGGATDTQYF
TGTGCCAGCAGCTTAGGAGCTCCGGGGGGCGCCACAGATACGCAGTATTTT
>TRBV19|TRBD1|TRBJ2-5|.
CASSLTGMTETQYF
TGTGCCAGTAGTTTGACAGGGATGACGGAGACCCAGTACTTC
>TRBV6-4|.|TRBJ2-3|.
CASSRQVTDTQYF
TGTGCCAGCAGTAGGCAGGTCACAGATACGCAGTATTTT
>TRBV28|.|TRBJ1-2|.
CASSFEVRVNYGYTF
TGTGCCAGCAGTTTCGAAGTGCGGGTTAACTATGGCTACACCTTC
>TRBV6-5|TRBD2|TRBJ2-5|.
CASTRTSGAQETQYF
TGTGCCAGCACCAGGACTAGCGGGGCTCAAGAGACCCAGTACTTC
>TRBV11-3|.|TRBJ2-2|few
CASSSSGFTGELFF
TGTGCCAGCAGCTCGAGCGGGTTCACCGGGGAGCTGTTTTTT
>TRBV5-1|TRBD1|TRBJ1-2|.
CASNLGTGGSEDGYTF
TGCGCCAGCAATCTGGGGACAGGGGGCTCGGAGGATGGCTACACCTTC
>TRBV7-3|TRBD1|TRBJ1-1|once
CASSFTGGTEAFF
TGTGCCAGCAGCTTCACAGGGGGCACTGAAGCTTTCTTT
>TRBV7-2|TRBD1|TRBJ2-2|.
CASSSTGTANTGELFF
TGTGCCAGCAGCTCTACCGGGACAGCGAACACCGGGGAGCTGTTTTTT
>TRBV2|.|TRBJ1-1|.
CATRRMNTEAFF
TGTGCCACCCGTCGTATGAACACTGAAGCTTTCTTT
>TRBV4-2|TRBD2|TRBJ2-2|few
CASSPPMGAGGGTGELFF
TGTGCCAGCAGCCCCCCAATGGGGGCGGGAGGAGGCACCGGGGAGCTGTTTTTT
>TRBV7-2|TRBD2|TRBJ2-7|.
CASSPQGLAGNEQYF
TGTGCCAGCAGCCCACAAGGACTAGCAGGAAACGAGCAGTACTTC
>TRBV2|TRBD2|TRBJ2-3|.
CASSEGTSHFTDTQYF
TGTGCCAGCAGTGAAGGGACTAGTCATTTCACAGATACGCAGTATTTT
>TRBV5-1|TRBD1|TRBJ2-1|.
CASLEGQGTGEQFF
TGCGCCAGCCTAGAAGGACAGGGTACCGGTGAGCAGTTCTTC
>TRBV7-2|.|TRBJ2-2|.
CASSLMDRPTGELFF
TGTGCCAGCAGCTTAATGGACAGACCCACCGGGGAGCTGTTTTTT
>TRBV4-3|.|TRBJ1-1|.
CASSQVPFQAFEAFF
TGCGCCAGCAGCCAAGTCCCTTTCCAGGCGTTTGAAGCTTTCTTT
>TRBV7-8|TRBD2|TRBJ2-1|.
CASSIDPTSARGNEQFF
TGTGCCAGCAGCATCGACCCTACTAGCGCCCGCGGCAATGAGCAGTTCTTC
>TRBV4-2|TRBD1|TRBJ2-7|.
CASSHSGTDLVEQYF
TGTGCCAGCAGCCACTCCGGGACAGACCTAGTTGAGCAGTACTTC